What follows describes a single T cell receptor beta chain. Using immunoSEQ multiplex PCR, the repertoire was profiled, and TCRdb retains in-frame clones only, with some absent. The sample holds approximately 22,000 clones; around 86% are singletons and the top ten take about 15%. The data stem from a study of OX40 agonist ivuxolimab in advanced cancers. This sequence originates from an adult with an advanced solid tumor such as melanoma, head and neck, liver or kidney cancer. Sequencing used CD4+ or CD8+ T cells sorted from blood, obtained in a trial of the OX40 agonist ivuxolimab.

In DNA, the CDR3 is TGTGCCAGCAGCGGTCTAAACCCGGGACAGACTATAGAAAAACTGTTTTTT. Translation: CASSGLNPGQTIEKLFF. The chain joins TRBV7-3 to TRBJ1-4; 7 positions match TRBD1. After removal of 5 bases from V and 8 bases from J, the junction contained 17 bases not matched to a gene. CDR1 SGHTA and CDR2 FQGTGA come from the germline V gene. This CDR3 region has 17 residues. The whole variable domain, remainder taken from reference TRBV7-3 and TRBJ1-4, is GAGVSQTPSNKVTEKGKYVELRCDPISGHTALYWYRQSLGQGPEFLIYFQGTGAADDSGLPNDRFFAVRPEGSVSTLKIQRTERGDSAVYLCASSGLNPGQTIEKLFFGSGTQLSVL.